Shown below are 25 T cell receptor beta chains from a single sample sequenced in a study of immune evolution from preneoplasia to lung adenocarcinoma. This table comes from immunoSEQ multiplex PCR, and its TCRdb copy is limited to in-frame clones, with some not included. The data contain around 2,500 clones, roughly 84% of them seen just once; the ten biggest clones take up about 4%. Sequencing was carried out using FFPE lung adenocarcinoma in situ tissue. The receptors were sampled from a person in their sixties or seventies with lung adenocarcinoma.

In DNA, the CDR3 is TGTGCCAGCAGCTTACGCGCAGGGGTTCAGCCCCAGCATTTT. This codes for CASSLRAGVQPQHF. The gene calls are TRBV5-6 and TRBJ1-5; perhaps TRBD1 as D (6 bases). The CDR3 spans 14 residues. The ends were cut back, 2 bases at V and 6 bases at J, with 12 bases in the middle. Per the germline V gene, CDR1 is SGHDT and CDR2 is YYEEEE.

This clone has a handful of counts. V is TRBV30 and J is TRBJ2-6, with D possibly TRBD2 on 5 matching bases. CDR3 length: 14 amino acids. Germline loops: CDR1 GTSNPN, CDR2 SVGIG (reference sequence). V was clipped by 3 bases and J by 0 bases, with 6 bases between them. The CDR3 reads CAWSGDSGANVLTF. CDR3 in DNA: TGTGCCTGGAGCGGGGACTCTGGGGCCAACGTCCTGACTTTC.

The chain is built from TRBV6-1 and TRBJ1-1, with D unresolved. Trimming took off 0 bases at V and 7 bases at J, with 9 bases between the two ends. The germline gives CDR1 MNHNS, CDR2 SASEGT. There are 13 residues in the CDR3. The CDR3 bases are TGTGCCAGCAGTGAAGCGGGAGGAGGTGAAGCTTTCTTT. This encodes CASSEAGGGEAFF.

The chain recombines TRBV2 with TRBJ2-5, with TRBD1 matching over 7 bases. Germline V gene data show CDR1 as SNHLY and CDR2 as FYNNEI. This CDR3 region has 15 residues. With 4 bases clipped from V and 2 bases from J, the junction kept 7 bases outside the gene matches. The CDR3 sequence: CASSGRQGGQETQYF. The DNA for the CDR3 is TGTGCCAGCAGTGGACGACAGGGCGGGCAAGAGACCCAGTACTTC. Full variable domain (rest looked up from reference TRBV2 and TRBJ2-5): EPEVTQTPSHQVTQMGQEVILRCVPISNHLYFYWYRQILGQKVEFLVSFYNNEISEKSEIFDDQFSVERPDGSNFTLKIRSTKLEDSAMYFCASSGRQGGQETQYFGPGTRLLVL.

The chain employs TRBV5-1 and TRBJ1-1; no reliable D call. Germline lookup yields CDR1 SGHRS and CDR2 YFSETQ. Trimming removed 4 bases from V and 3 bases from J, with 19 bases in between. The CDR3 consists of 16 residues. The CDR3: CASSPGGGRVDTEAFF. The CDR3 DNA reads TGCGCCAGCAGCCCCGGAGGTGGGAGGGTGGACACTGAAGCTTTCTTT.

V gene TRBV15 combines with J gene TRBJ2-7; D possibly corresponds to TRBD1 (5 bases). This CDR3 is 15 amino acids long. V lost 3 bases and J lost 1, with 13 bases in between. CDR1 and CDR2 from the germline V gene are LNHNV and YYDKDF (reference sequence). CDR3 sequence reads: CATSRDTQGSYEQYF. CDR3 sequence (DNA): TGTGCCACCAGCAGGGACACGCAGGGATCCTACGAGCAGTACTTC. Combining the CDR3 with reference TRBV15 and TRBJ2-7 gives the whole variable domain DAMVIQNPRYQVTQFGKPVTLSCSQTLNHNVMYWYQQKSSQAPKLLFHYYDKDFNNEADTPDNFQSRRPNTSFCFLDIRSPGLGDTAMYLCATSRDTQGSYEQYFGPGTRLTVT.

The chain links TRBV7-9 to TRBJ2-1; 7 positions agree with TRBD2. This CDR3 is built from 13 residues. The germline gives CDR1 SEHNR, CDR2 FQNEAQ (reference sequence). The CDR3 region has the DNA TGTGGTTCGGGGGGTAGCTCCTACAATGAGCAGTTCTTC. The encoded protein is CGSGGSSYNEQFF.

CDR3 protein: CASSENGEQYF. The CDR3 DNA reads as TGTGCCAGCAGTGAGAACGGCGAGCAGTACTTC. This chain uses TRBV2 with TRBJ2-7; D unresolved. There are 11 residues in the CDR3. Trimming left V 3 bases short and J 6 bases short, with 6 bases between. Germline assignment: CDR1 SNHLY and CDR2 FYNNEI.

The chain uses TRBV27 and TRBJ2-7; 7 bases fit TRBD1. Trimming cost V 6 bases and J 2 bases; bases outside gene matches: 13. The CDR3 covers 16 residues. Germline loops: CDR1 MNHEY, CDR2 SMNVEV (reference sequence). CDR3 DNA sequence: TGTGCCAGCAGGCCTAGACCTTGGGACAGTACCTACGAGCAGTACTTC. Encoded protein: CASRPRPWDSTYEQYF.

The rearrangement uses TRBV19 and TRBJ2-2; 8 bases map to TRBD2. The CDR3 runs 16 residues. Trimming took 4 bases from V and 3 from J; bases not matched to a gene: 7. From germline, CDR1 is LNHDA and CDR2 SQIVND (reference sequence). The CDR3, as DNA: TGTGCCAGTAGTAAAACGAGCGGGGGATACACCGGGGAGCTGTTTTTT. Amino acids: CASSKTSGGYTGELFF.

The sample holds a few counts of this clone. The chain combines TRBV5-1 with TRBJ1-4; no clear D. V dropped 0 bases and J dropped 6 bases, with 9 bases sitting between them. The CDR3 is made up of 14 amino acids. Per the germline V gene, CDR1 is SGHRS and CDR2 is YFSETQ. The CDR3: CASSLVGVDEKLFF. CDR3 nucleotide sequence: TGCGCCAGCAGCTTGGTAGGAGTCGATGAAAAACTGTTTTTT.

This rearrangement joins TRBV28 to TRBJ2-7; 10 bases are shared with TRBD1. The germline CDR1 and CDR2 sequences are MDHEN and SYDVKM. This CDR3 is 15 amino acids long. The V segment lost 4 bases and the J segment 5 bases; nucleotides outside the gene matches: 8. The chain's CDR3 is CASSSQGQGGDEQYF. The CDR3 DNA sequence: TGTGCCAGCAGTTCACAAGGACAGGGGGGTGACGAGCAGTACTTC.

The chain has TRBV4-2 and TRBJ2-3; D remains ambiguous. The CDR3 is 14 residues long. V was cut by 1 base and J by 2 bases, with 7 bases left in between. The V gene's germline CDR1 is LGHNA and CDR2 YNFKEQ. CDR3 sequence (DNA): TGTGCCAGCAGCCAAGCGGTGAACACAGATACGCAGTATTTT. Its protein is CASSQAVNTDTQYF.

The chain has TRBV29-1 and TRBJ2-1, with 12 bases fitting TRBD1. With V trimmed by 7 bases and J by 8 bases, 9 bases remained unmatched. The germline gives CDR1 SQVTM, CDR2 ANQGSEA. This CDR3 is built from 14 residues. CDR3 nucleotide sequence: TGCAGCGCGGACCGGGACAGGGGGCTCGATGAGCAGTTCTTC. Translation gives CSADRDRGLDEQFF.

The V call is TRBV30, the J call TRBJ1-1, with a weak D call TRBD1 (5 bases). The CDR3 runs 13 residues. V gave up 0 bases and J gave up 0 bases, with 5 bases separating them. Per the germline V gene, CDR1 is GTSNPN and CDR2 is SVGIG (reference sequence). The CDR3 coding sequence is TGTGCCTGGAGTGTGGGGGTGAACACTGAAGCTTTCTTT. Translating gives CAWSVGVNTEAFF.

This chain connects TRBV5-8 to TRBJ2-2; D is perhaps TRBD1 or TRBD2 (5 bases each). V lost 6 bases, J lost 5 bases, and 20 bases lay in between. CDR1 is SGHTS, CDR2 YDEGEE, per germline. The CDR3 extends over 16 amino acids. CDR3 nucleotide sequence: TGTGCCAGCACCCGCAGGGCAACCTCGGGGACCGGGGAGCTGTTTTTT. Translation: CASTRRATSGTGELFF.

The rearrangement uses TRBV7-2 and TRBJ2-5; 12 bases align to TRBD2. V was pared by 1 base and J by 6 bases, with 9 bases of the junction left unmatched. CDR1 is SGHTA and CDR2 is FQGNSA in the germline V gene. This CDR3 is built from 17 residues. Here the CDR3 DNA reads TGTGCCAGCAGCTTAGAGGCTAGCGGGAGGGCGGGGAAGACCCAGTACTTC. It is translated as CASSLEASGRAGKTQYF.

The chain couples TRBV5-6 to TRBJ1-5, with TRBD1 identical over 9 bases. Trimming at V came to 9 bases and at J to 7 bases, leaving 11 bases not matched to a gene. CDR3 length: 14 amino acids. The V gene's germline CDR1 is SGHDT and CDR2 YYEEEE. CDR3 DNA: TGTGCCACCACCTACAGGGGGCCAAGGCAGCCCCAGCATTTT. This encodes CATTYRGPRQPQHF.

The rearrangement links TRBV6-4 to TRBJ2-5; 10 bases are a match to TRBD2. V dropped 0 bases and J dropped 4; count of bases not matched to a gene: 20. The CDR3 runs 21 residues. Germline V gene data show CDR1 as MRHNA and CDR2 as SNTAGT. The CDR3 is CASSDSKNEESGRAVGETQYF. CDR3 DNA sequence: TGTGCCAGCAGTGACTCGAAGAACGAAGAAAGCGGGAGGGCCGTCGGAGAGACCCAGTACTTC.

This chain links TRBV19 with TRBJ2-6; 11 nucleotides agree with TRBD2. Looked up from germline, CDR1 is LNHDA and CDR2 is SQIVND (reference sequence). CDR3 size: 18 residues. With V trimmed by 5 bases and J by 4 bases, 10 bases remained unmatched. The CDR3 here is CASSVKLAGVMGANVLTF. The CDR3 DNA reads TGTGCCAGTAGTGTTAAACTAGCGGGAGTGATGGGGGCCAACGTCCTGACTTTC.

V is TRBV11-2 and J is TRBJ2-3; 12 positions agree with TRBD2. The CDR3 extends over 16 amino acids. The trim removed 3 bases at V and 4 bases at J, leaving 5 bases unmatched. CDR1 is SGHAT, CDR2 FQNNGV, per germline. CDR3 in DNA: TGTGCCAGCAGCTTGACTAGCGGGAGTTATGCAGATACGCAGTATTTT. It translates to CASSLTSGSYADTQYF.

This sequence joins TRBV5-6 and TRBJ2-1; 7 bases align to TRBD1. Germline V gene lookup returns CDR1 SGHDT and CDR2 YYEEEE. The V segment lost 3 bases and the J segment 6 bases; nucleotides outside the gene matches: 3. The CDR3 is made up of 13 amino acids. This CDR3 reads CASSWGTVNEQFF. Written as DNA, the CDR3 is TGTGCCAGCAGCTGGGGGACAGTCAATGAGCAGTTCTTC.

The chain links TRBV7-2 to TRBJ2-3; D unclear. The CDR3 loop spans 11 amino acids. Trimming took 3 bases from V and 2 from J, leaving 0 bases between them. CDR1 SGHTA and CDR2 FQGNSA come from the germline V gene. This chain's CDR3 is CASSFTDTQYF. CDR3 sequence (DNA): TGTGCCAGCAGCTTCACAGATACGCAGTATTTT. Based on the CDR3 plus reference TRBV7-2 and TRBJ2-3, the full variable domain is GAGVSQSPSNKVTEKGKDVELRCDPISGHTALYWYRQSLGQGLEFLIYFQGNSAPDKSGLPSDRFSAERTGGSVSTLTIQRTQQEDSAVYLCASSFTDTQYFGPGTRLTVL.

V and J are TRBV5-1 and TRBJ2-3; 12 bases map to TRBD2. J was trimmed by 3 bases and V by 0 bases; bases with no gene match: 11. In germline, CDR1 is SGHRS, CDR2 YFSETQ. The CDR3 is 19 amino acids. The CDR3 reads CASSLVSSGRAGRTDTQYF. CDR3 sequence (DNA): TGCGCCAGCAGCTTGGTTTCTAGCGGGAGGGCCGGTAGGACAGATACGCAGTATTTT.

This chain's CDR3 is CASSPSGASYNEQFF. The CDR3 DNA sequence: TGTGCCAGCAGCCCCTCGGGAGCATCTTACAATGAGCAGTTCTTC. The J gene is TRBJ2-1, the V gene TRBV9, with D perhaps TRBD2 (6 bases). The germline CDR1 and CDR2 sequences are SGDLS and YYNGEE. The CDR3 covers 15 residues. Trimming pared 4 bases from V and 4 bases from J, leaving 15 bases between.